The rows below give T cell receptor beta chains drawn from one sample of a study of T cell repertoires in cytomegalovirus infection. These receptors' antigens are unknown. TCRdb ran MiXCR on the reads and lists one entry per CDR3 protein. The sample holds approximately 470,000 distinct CDR3 sequences; approximately 40% are singletons and the top ten take 43%. Specimen: cultured PBMCs, collected from culture after CMV antigen stimulation. These receptor sequences come from a human donor in good health (CMV status not recorded). Some clones in this sample may be carry-over from other donors' samples. Both conserved end residues are part of each CDR3. The D gene is left open where the match is weak. Some rows mark clone size as missing; the rest say once, few, many or name a class of expanded clone.

abundance,v_gene,j_gene,d_gene,CDR3nt,CDR3aa
NA,TRBV12-3/TRBV12-4,TRBJ2-4,NA,TGTGCCAGCAGTACCCAAGTAAACATTCAGTACTTC,CASSTQVNIQYF
NA,TRBV7-4,TRBJ2-4,TRBD1,TGTGCCAGCAGCCCTTCTCGACAGGGCGCCAAAAACATTCAGTACTTC,CASSPSRQGAKNIQYF
NA,TRBV12-3/TRBV12-4,TRBJ1-5,NA,TGTGCCAGCAGCCGGGGTACGGTGAATAGCAATCAGCCCCAGCATTTT,CASSRGTVNSNQPQHF
few,TRBV4-1,TRBJ2-1,TRBD2,TGCGCCAGCAGCCTAAGGACTAGCGGAAATTACAATGAGCAGTTCTTC,CASSLRTSGNYNEQFF
many,TRBV7-2,TRBJ2-3,TRBD2,TGTGCCAGCAGCTTAGTCCCTAGCGGGGGGACTCAAGATACGCAGTATTTT,CASSLVPSGGTQDTQYF
few,TRBV4-2,TRBJ2-1,TRBD2,TGTGCCAGCAGCCATTTAGCGGGGGAAGGGAAGAATGAGCAGTTCTTC,CASSHLAGEGKNEQFF
few,TRBV7-2,TRBJ2-5,NA,TGTGCCAGCAGCTTAGCGCGACTAAAACAAGAGACCCAGTACTTC,CASSLARLKQETQYF
NA,TRBV27,TRBJ1-5,TRBD1,TGTGCCAGCAGTCCTTGGACAGGGGGTCAGCCCCAGCATTTT,CASSPWTGGQPQHF
NA,TRBV10-3,TRBJ2-3,TRBD2,TGTGCCATCGGCTCTAGCGGGGGGGCCCCAGATACGCAGTATTTT,CAIGSSGGAPDTQYF
few,TRBV6-1,TRBJ2-7,NA,TGTGCCAGCGGGGATCAACAGGGCCGGGAGCAGTACTTC,CASGDQQGREQYF
NA,TRBV4-1,TRBJ2-1,TRBD2,TGCGCCAGCAGCCAAGATAGGCTAGCGGGGGGGCCGCAGTTCTTC,CASSQDRLAGGPQFF
NA,TRBV4-3,TRBJ1-6,TRBD1,TGCGCCAGCAGCCAAGACGCCAGGGGGGATTCACCCCTCCACTTT,CASSQDARGDSPLHF
NA,TRBV6-1,TRBJ2-3,NA,TGTGCCAGCGCTGGGCAGAGCACAGATACGCAGTATTTT,CASAGQSTDTQYF
few,TRBV6-5,TRBJ2-1,TRBD2,TGTGCCAGCAGACTAGCGGGAGGGAGCTCCTACAATGAGCAGTTCTTC,CASRLAGGSSYNEQFF
NA,TRBV15,TRBJ2-6,NA,TGTGCCACCAGTGGGTTAAGCTCTGGGGCCAACGTCCTGACTTTC,CATSGLSSGANVLTF
few,TRBV5-1,TRBJ2-7,NA,TGCGCCAGCAGGATCGACCGCACAGGGCGCAACGAGCAGTACTTC,CASRIDRTGRNEQYF
NA,TRBV6-1,TRBJ2-7,NA,TGTGCCAGCAGCCGGATTTTCGCGGGGACCTCCTACGAGCAGTACTTC,CASSRIFAGTSYEQYF
NA,TRBV12-3/TRBV12-4,TRBJ2-1,NA,TGTGCCAGCAGCCCCCGCCGTGTGGGGGACTACAATGAGCAGTTCTTC,CASSPRRVGDYNEQFF
once,TRBV20-1,TRBJ1-1,NA,TGCAGTGCTCCCGACACCCGGGACGTGAACACTGAAGCTTTCTTT,CSAPDTRDVNTEAFF
NA,TRBV19,TRBJ1-2,TRBD1,TGTGCCAGTAGTATCTCGGACAGGTTAAATGGCTACACCTTC,CASSISDRLNGYTF
NA,TRBV12-3/TRBV12-4,TRBJ2-2,TRBD2,TGTGCCAGCCAGGGACTAGTAACCGGGGAGCTGTTTTTT,CASQGLVTGELFF
NA,TRBV7-2,TRBJ2-7,NA,TGTGCCAGCTCCCAAAACTCGGCTTTGAGCTCCTACGAGCAGTACTTC,CASSQNSALSSYEQYF
few,TRBV4-3,TRBJ2-1,TRBD2,TGCGCCAGCAGCCAAGACGGACTAGCGGGAGGGGTAAGCATTTTGGATGAGCAGTTCTTC,CASSQDGLAGGVSILDEQFF
few,TRBV27,TRBJ1-2,NA,TGTGCCAGCAGTTTAAGCCAGAGCCGCTATGGCTACACCTTC,CASSLSQSRYGYTF
few,TRBV6-5,TRBJ2-5,NA,TGTGCCAGCAGTTCAGGGGTTGCAGAGACCCAGTACTTC,CASSSGVAETQYF
NA,TRBV7-4,TRBJ2-7,NA,TGTGCCAGCAGCTTACAGTACTACGAGCAGTACTTC,CASSLQYYEQYF
NA,TRBV7-6,TRBJ2-5,TRBD2,TGTGCCAGCAGCTCTGGACTAGCGGGGGGGCCCCTCCAAGAGACCCAGTACTTC,CASSSGLAGGPLQETQYF
few,TRBV7-9,TRBJ2-1,TRBD1,TGTGCCAGCAGCCCCGTGAGGGCAGGGGGAAACTACAATGAGCAGTTCTTC,CASSPVRAGGNYNEQFF
NA,TRBV7-2,TRBJ2-7,TRBD1,TGTGCCAGCACTGTGGCACCGGGACAGGGAGGCTGGCAGTACTTC,CASTVAPGQGGWQYF
NA,TRBV27,TRBJ2-3,TRBD2,TGTGGCAGCAGTTCTTTGGGGGGGACAGATACGCAGTATTTT,CGSSSLGGTDTQYF
few,TRBV12-3/TRBV12-4,TRBJ2-1,TRBD2,TGTGCCAGCAGTTGGACGGGGGGGGGCAATGAGCAGTTCTTC,CASSWTGGGNEQFF
few,TRBV11-2,TRBJ2-5,TRBD2,TGTGCCAGCAGCTCCCTGGGGGGAGCGGGGGCGTGGACCCAGTACTTC,CASSSLGGAGAWTQYF
few,TRBV7-2,TRBJ2-5,NA,TGTGCCAGCAGTCCGGGGGACCACATAGGGGAGACCCAGTACTTC,CASSPGDHIGETQYF
few,TRBV7-9,TRBJ2-1,TRBD2,TGTGCCAGCAGCTCCCTGGGACTAGTTTATTCCAATGAGCAGTTCTTC,CASSSLGLVYSNEQFF
NA,TRBV2,TRBJ2-3,NA,TGTGCCAGCAGTGAACTGTGGGGTAAAAATACGCAGTATTTT,CASSELWGKNTQYF
few,TRBV12-5,TRBJ2-1,TRBD2,TGTGCTAGTGGTTTCGCGGGCCTAGCGGCCCTCAGTGGCTACAATGAGCAGTTCTTC,CASGFAGLAALSGYNEQFF
few,TRBV28,TRBJ2-5,TRBD2,TGTGCCAGCAGGCCTACTAGCGGGGGGGCAGAGACCCAGTACTTC,CASRPTSGGAETQYF
NA,TRBV6-4,TRBJ2-2,NA,TGTGCCAGCAGCGACTATCCGACAACCGGGGAGCTGTTTTTT,CASSDYPTTGELFF
NA,TRBV12-3/TRBV12-4,TRBJ1-3,NA,TGTGCCAGCACCACCTCTGGAAACACCATATATTTT,CASTTSGNTIYF
few,TRBV28,TRBJ2-1,TRBD1,TGTGCCAGCAGGGGACAGGGGGGATACAATGAGCAGTTCTTC,CASRGQGGYNEQFF
few,TRBV7-2,TRBJ2-5,NA,TGTGCCAGCAGCTTAGTTGTGGGTACGCCAGAGACCCAGTACTTC,CASSLVVGTPETQYF
NA,TRBV27,TRBJ2-1,NA,TGTGCCAGCTCCTCACCGGGACATGCATACAATGAGCAGTTCTTC,CASSSPGHAYNEQFF
NA,TRBV12-3/TRBV12-4,TRBJ1-1,NA,TGTGCCAGCATTCAGGTCGGGGGTTCTGAAGCTTTCTTT,CASIQVGGSEAFF
once,TRBV10-2,TRBJ2-3,TRBD2,TGCGCCAGCAGTGATCGACTAGCGGGAGGAGATACGCAGTATTTT,CASSDRLAGGDTQYF
NA,TRBV11-2,TRBJ2-4,TRBD1,TGTGCCAGCAGCTCAATTAAAGGACAGGGGGCCGCCAAAAACATTCAGTACTTC,CASSSIKGQGAAKNIQYF
NA,TRBV19,TRBJ2-7,NA,TGTGCCAGCAGTCCGCGTCCTTCCTACGAGCAGTACTTC,CASSPRPSYEQYF
many,TRBV7-6,TRBJ2-7,NA,TGTGCCAGCAGTTTGGGGGATTCCTACGAGCAGTACTTC,CASSLGDSYEQYF
NA,TRBV10-3,TRBJ1-2,NA,TGTGCCATCAGTTTCCGGGACACGCAGGGCGGCTACACCTTC,CAISFRDTQGGYTF
NA,TRBV7-9,TRBJ2-6,NA,TGTGCCAGCAGCTTACCCGGACGTTTCTCTGGGGCCAACGTCCTGACTTTC,CASSLPGRFSGANVLTF
NA,TRBV11-1,TRBJ1-6,TRBD1,TGTGCCAGCAGCCCCAGAGGACAGGGGAATTCACCCCTCCACTTT,CASSPRGQGNSPLHF
few,TRBV5-6,TRBJ2-2,TRBD1,TGTGCCAGCAGTTCGCGGGACAGGGCAACCGGGGAGCTGTTTTTT,CASSSRDRATGELFF
NA,TRBV25-1,TRBJ2-2,TRBD2,TGTGCCAGCAGCCAAGCCCTCGGGACTAGCGGGGGTTTTGACACCGGGGAGCTGTTTTTT,CASSQALGTSGGFDTGELFF
NA,TRBV27,TRBJ2-1,NA,TGTGCCAGCAGTTCCATAACATCGTCCTACAATGAGCAGTTCTTC,CASSSITSSYNEQFF
few,TRBV6-1,TRBJ1-1,NA,TGTGCCAGCAGTGAAGCGCTTAGACAAATTGGGACTGAAGCTTTCTTT,CASSEALRQIGTEAFF
NA,TRBV7-4,TRBJ1-6,NA,TGTGCCAGCAGCGGCTTACTGTCGGGTTCACCCCTCCACTTT,CASSGLLSGSPLHF
NA,TRBV7-9,TRBJ2-7,NA,TGTGCCAGCAGCTCCGTGGTACCCTACGAGCAGTACTTC,CASSSVVPYEQYF